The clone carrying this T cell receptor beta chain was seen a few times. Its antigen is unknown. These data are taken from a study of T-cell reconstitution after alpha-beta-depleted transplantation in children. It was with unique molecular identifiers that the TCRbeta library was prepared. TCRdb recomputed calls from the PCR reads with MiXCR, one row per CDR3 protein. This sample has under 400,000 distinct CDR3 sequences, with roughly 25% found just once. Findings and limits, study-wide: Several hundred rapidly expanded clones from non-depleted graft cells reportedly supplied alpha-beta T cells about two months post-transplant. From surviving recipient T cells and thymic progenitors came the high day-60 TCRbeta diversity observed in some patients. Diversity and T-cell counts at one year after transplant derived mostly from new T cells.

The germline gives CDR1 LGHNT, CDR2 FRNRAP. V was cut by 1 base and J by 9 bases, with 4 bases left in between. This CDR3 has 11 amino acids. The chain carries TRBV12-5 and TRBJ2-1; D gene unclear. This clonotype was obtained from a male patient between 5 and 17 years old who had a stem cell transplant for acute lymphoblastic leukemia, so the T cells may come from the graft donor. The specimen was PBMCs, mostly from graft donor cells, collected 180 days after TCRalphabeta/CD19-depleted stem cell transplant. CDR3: CASGLGLEQFF. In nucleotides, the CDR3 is TGTGCTAGTGGTTTGGGGCTTGAGCAGTTCTTC.